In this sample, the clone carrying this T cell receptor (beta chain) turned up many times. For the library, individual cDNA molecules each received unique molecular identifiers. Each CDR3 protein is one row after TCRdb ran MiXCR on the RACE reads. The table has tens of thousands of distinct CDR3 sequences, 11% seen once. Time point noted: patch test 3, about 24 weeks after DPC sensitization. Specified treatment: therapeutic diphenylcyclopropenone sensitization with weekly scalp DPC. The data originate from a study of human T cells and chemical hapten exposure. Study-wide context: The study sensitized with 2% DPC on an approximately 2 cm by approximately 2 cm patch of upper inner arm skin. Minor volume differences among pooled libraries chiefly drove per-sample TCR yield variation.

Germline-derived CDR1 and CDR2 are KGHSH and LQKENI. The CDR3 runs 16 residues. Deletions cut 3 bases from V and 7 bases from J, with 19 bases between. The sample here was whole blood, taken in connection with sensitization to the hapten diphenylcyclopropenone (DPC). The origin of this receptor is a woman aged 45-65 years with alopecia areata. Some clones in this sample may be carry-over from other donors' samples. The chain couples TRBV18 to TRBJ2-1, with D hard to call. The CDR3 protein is CASSPGLLSIMNEQFF. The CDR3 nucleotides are TGTGCCAGCTCACCGGGGTTACTCTCCATCATGAATGAGCAGTTCTTC.